One sample yielded the 23 T cell receptor beta chains listed below, sequenced in a study of cytomegalovirus exposure and HLA in healthy donors. PCR was performed using 60 Vbeta and 13 Jbeta primers. Produced via immunoSEQ multiplex PCR; TCRdb's table is partial and in-frame only. The profile shows around 130,000 clones, roughly 70% of them singletons. Sequencing input: PBMCs. Receptors were obtained from a man aged 35 to 55 in good health and CMV-seropositive.

The chain uses TRBV28 and TRBJ2-5, with TRBD1 as a possible D gene (5 bases). The length of the CDR3 is 12 residues. V shed 6 bases and J shed 5 bases, with 10 bases lying between them. From germline, CDR1 is MDHEN and CDR2 SYDVKM. The CDR3 reads CASSSGWETQYF. CDR3 nucleotide sequence: TGTGCCAGCAGCTCAGGGTGGGAGACCCAGTACTTC.

The chain combines TRBV11-2 with TRBJ2-1; 11 bases match TRBD2. This CDR3 region has 17 residues. In germline, CDR1 is SGHAT, CDR2 FQNNGV. J lost 1 base, V lost 5 bases, and 7 bases had no gene match. As DNA, the CDR3 is TGTGCCAGCAGCCCTGGGACTAGCGGACCTTCCTACAATGAGCAGTTCTTC. Its translation: CASSPGTSGPSYNEQFF.

V and J are TRBV2 and TRBJ1-2, with D possibly TRBD1 on 6 matching bases. Germline V gives CDR1 SNHLY, CDR2 FYNNEI. Between the trimmed V and J ends, which lost 4 bases and 8 bases, there was a span of 20 bases. The CDR3 runs 15 residues. CDR3 loop: CASSAGDGRTEGYTF. As DNA, the CDR3 is TGTGCCAGCAGTGCCGGCGACGGTAGGACAGAGGGCTACACCTTC.

The chain employs TRBV5-6 and TRBJ1-6; D is unresolved. The CDR3 covers 14 residues. Germline V lookup: CDR1 SGHDT, CDR2 YYEEEE. Deletions cut 0 bases from V and 8 bases from J, with 9 bases between. Written as DNA, the CDR3 is TGTGCCAGCAGCTTGGGTGTCTCCTATTCACCCCTCCACTTT. It encodes CASSLGVSYSPLHF.

The DNA for the CDR3 is TGTGCCAGCAGCTTGGGCCCCGACCAAACCAGGGACACTGAAGCTTTCTTT. Protein: CASSLGPDQTRDTEAFF. This chain connects TRBV5-4 to TRBJ1-1, with D perhaps matching TRBD1 (5 bases). V was clipped by 0 bases and J by 3 bases, with 18 bases between them. The CDR3 spans 17 residues. The V gene's germline CDR1 is SGHNT and CDR2 YYREEE (reference sequence).

The sample holds one count of this clone. The V and J genes are TRBV19 and TRBJ2-2; 12 bases agree with TRBD1. Germline trimming cut 5 bases from V and 6 bases from J; bases unmatched to any gene: 13. Germline CDR1 LNHDA, CDR2 SQIVND (reference sequence). The CDR3 contains 18 residues. The CDR3 sequence: CASSARLWGQGAAGELFF. CDR3 in DNA: TGTGCCAGTAGTGCCCGGCTTTGGGGACAGGGGGCGGCCGGGGAGCTGTTTTTT.

The chain has TRBV27 and TRBJ2-1, with 11 positions matching TRBD2. Germline values: CDR1 MNHEY, CDR2 SMNVEV (reference sequence). This CDR3 has 15 residues. Trimming took 5 bases from V and 9 from J; bases not matched to a gene: 9. The CDR3 here is CASSLLAGEGGEQFF. The CDR3 DNA reads TGTGCCAGCAGTCTACTAGCGGGGGAGGGCGGTGAGCAGTTCTTC.

This clone has just one count. This sequence joins TRBV4-1 and TRBJ1-5, with 10 bases lining up with TRBD1. After removal of 6 bases from V and 2 bases from J, the junction contained 4 bases not matched to a gene. The V gene's germline CDR1 is MGHRA and CDR2 YSYEKL. The CDR3 covers 15 residues. CDR3 nucleotide sequence: TGCGCCAGCAGACAGACAGGGGGCCGCAATCAGCCCCAGCATTTT. It codes for CASRQTGGRNQPQHF.

The chain joins TRBV9 to TRBJ1-2, with D possibly TRBD1 on 6 matching bases. CDR3 size: 14 residues. V lost 6 bases, J lost 2 bases, and 14 bases lay in between. Germline V gene sequence: CDR1 SGDLS, CDR2 YYNGEE. This CDR3 reads CASNSGRGNYGYTF. CDR3 in DNA: TGTGCCAGCAACTCGGGGAGGGGGAACTATGGCTACACCTTC. The full variable domain, its missing parts supplied by reference TRBV9 and TRBJ1-2, is DSGVTQTPKHLITATGQRVTLRCSPRSGDLSVYWYQQSLDQGLQFLIQYYNGEERAKGNILERFSAQQFPDLHSELNLSSLELGDSALYFCASNSGRGNYGYTFGSGTRLTVV.

V and J are TRBV28 and TRBJ1-5, with 8 bases matching TRBD1. Unmatched junction bases numbered 9, after V lost 5 bases and J lost 6 bases. Germline V gives CDR1 MDHEN, CDR2 SYDVKM. CDR3 length: 15 residues. The CDR3 DNA follows: TGTGCCAGCAGTACAACCGGGACAGGAATTCAGCCCCAGCATTTT. Translation: CASSTTGTGIQPQHF.

The CDR3, as DNA: TGTGCCAGCAGCTTGATCCCGGGACAGGGGGCGTACGAGCAGTACTTC. Translation gives CASSLIPGQGAYEQYF. This chain joins TRBV5-6 and TRBJ2-7; TRBD1 matches 12 bases. J lost 4 bases, V lost 1 base, and 6 bases had no gene match. CDR1 SGHDT and CDR2 YYEEEE come from the germline V gene. This CDR3 has 16 amino acids.

The chain joins TRBV7-9 to TRBJ2-7; 9 positions agree with TRBD2. Trimming took 1 base from V and 4 from J; bases not matched to a gene: 5. Germline values: CDR1 SEHNR, CDR2 FQNEAQ (reference sequence). This CDR3 contains 15 residues. CDR3 nucleotide sequence: TGTGCCAGCAGCTTAGGAGCGGGAGGTATTTACGAGCAGTACTTC. Protein product: CASSLGAGGIYEQYF.

This clone was observed a few times. The gene calls are TRBV19 and TRBJ1-3; D is possibly TRBD1 (5 bases). This CDR3 contains 15 residues. Germline V gene lookup returns CDR1 LNHDA and CDR2 SQIVND (reference sequence). V was shortened by 5 bases and J by 6 bases, with 17 bases between the two germline ends. The CDR3 nucleotides read TGTGCCAGTAGTGGCCTCCGACAGCTTGAAAACACCATATATTTT. Its protein product is CASSGLRQLENTIYF.

The V call is TRBV11-2, the J call TRBJ2-5; D is perhaps TRBD1 (7 bases). This CDR3 region has 15 residues. Germline CDR1 reads SGHAT; CDR2 reads FQNNGV. V was shortened by 1 base and J by 5 bases, with 14 bases between the two germline ends. The CDR3 region has the DNA TGTGCCAGCAGCTTAGGGCAGGGGGGAAGGGAGACCCAGTACTTC. It translates to CASSLGQGGRETQYF. Using reference TRBV11-2 and TRBJ2-5 for the parts outside the CDR3, the full variable domain is EAGVAQSPRYKIIEKRQSVAFWCNPISGHATLYWYQQILGQGPKLLIQFQNNGVVDDSQLPKDRFSAERLKGVDSTLKIQPAKLEDSAVYLCASSLGQGGRETQYFGPGTRLLVL.

The rearrangement links TRBV7-6 to TRBJ2-7; TRBD1 agrees at 9 bases. Looked up from germline, CDR1 is SGHVS and CDR2 is FNYEAQ. The CDR3 has 15 residues. V was clipped by 1 base and J by 4 bases; unmatched bases: 5. Here the CDR3 reads CASSLGRDREYEQYF. The CDR3 DNA reads as TGTGCCAGCAGCTTAGGCCGGGACAGGGAATACGAGCAGTACTTC.

This chain uses TRBV6-4 with TRBJ1-4; possible D gene TRBD1, 5 bases. The V and J ends lost 7 bases and 0 bases respectively, with 12 bases between them. The CDR3 is 15 residues long. The germline V gene has CDR1 MRHNA and CDR2 SNTAGT. The CDR3 DNA is TGTGCCAGCATGGGGGGGGGTGCAACTAATGAAAAACTGTTTTTT. Residues: CASMGGGATNEKLFF.

This chain links TRBV7-2 with TRBJ2-3; TRBD2 matches 8 bases. J lost 2 bases, V lost 5 bases, and 9 bases had no gene match. CDR3 length equals 16 residues. Germline V gives CDR1 SGHTA, CDR2 FQGNSA. The CDR3, as DNA: TGTGCCAGCAGCCCAAATCAGCGGGGGATCACAGATACGCAGTATTTT. As protein: CASSPNQRGITDTQYF.

The chain joins TRBV9 to TRBJ1-1; D might be TRBD1 (5 bases). The V end was cut by 3 bases, the J end by 0 bases, with 6 bases between. The germline CDR1 and CDR2 sequences are SGDLS and YYNGEE. The CDR3 spans 13 residues. The CDR3 region has the DNA TGTGCCAGCAGCGGGGACTTGAACACTGAAGCTTTCTTT. This sequence encodes CASSGDLNTEAFF.

This chain joins TRBV28 and TRBJ1-2; D is ambiguous. Germline CDR1 is MDHEN and CDR2 is SYDVKM. Trimming took off 7 bases at V and 0 bases at J, with 9 bases between the two ends. The CDR3 length is 13 residues. The CDR3 loop reads CASTETANYGYTF. CDR3 nucleotides: TGTGCCAGCACGGAGACCGCTAACTATGGCTACACCTTC.

This sequence joins TRBV15 and TRBJ1-2; D is unresolved. CDR3 length: 15 amino acids. The V end lost 1 base, the J end lost 2 bases, and 11 bases lay between the germline ends. From germline, CDR1 is LNHNV and CDR2 YYDKDF (reference sequence). The CDR3 bases are TGTGCCACCAGCAGAGGGACTGCGGCGAACTATGGCTACACCTTC. It encodes CATSRGTAANYGYTF.

The rearrangement uses TRBV2 and TRBJ1-5, with 8 bases fitting TRBD1. Trimming removed 6 bases from V and 5 bases from J; junction bases left unmatched: 6. Germline CDR1 is SNHLY and CDR2 is FYNNEI. CDR3 size: 14 residues. Here the CDR3 DNA reads TGTGCCAGCAGCTCTCAGGGGGCATATCAGCCCCAGCATTTT. Protein: CASSSQGAYQPQHF.

This clone was seen just once. The chain recombines TRBV6-5 with TRBJ2-1; weak D call: TRBD1 (7 bases). The ends were cut back, 8 bases at V and 12 bases at J, with 20 bases in the middle. The CDR3 length is 13 residues. Germline CDR1 and CDR2: MNHEY and SVGAGI. The CDR3 DNA is TGTGCCAGCCGGGGGACAGACAATATGGTGCAGTTCTTC. It codes for CASRGTDNMVQFF.

The V and J genes are TRBV5-1 and TRBJ1-4; D is undetermined. V was cut by 3 bases and J by 0 bases, with 12 bases left in between. Germline values: CDR1 SGHRS, CDR2 YFSETQ. The CDR3 runs 16 residues. In nucleotides, the CDR3 is TGCGCCAGCAGCTGGGGTCCGGGGACAACTAATGAAAAACTGTTTTTT. This gives the protein CASSWGPGTTNEKLFF.